Following are 14 T cell receptor beta chains from one sample sequenced in a study of cytomegalovirus exposure and HLA in healthy donors. Primers included in the PCR were 60 Vbeta and 13 Jbeta primers. The repertoire was sequenced with immunoSEQ multiplex PCR; TCRdb's copy has only in-frame clones and lacks some. The sample has about 170,000 clones, roughly 71% seen once. Sequencing was performed on PBMCs. All receptors derive from a woman between 45 and 65 years old in good health and CMV-seropositive.

The rearrangement joins TRBV11-2 to TRBJ2-3, with 10 bases matching TRBD2. CDR1 and CDR2 from the germline V gene are SGHAT and FQNNGV. After removal of 2 bases from V and 6 bases from J, the junction contained 5 bases not matched to a gene. CDR3 length equals 15 residues. The CDR3 region is CASSLYPAGGDTQYF. In DNA form, the CDR3 reads TGTGCCAGCAGCTTATACCCAGCGGGGGGGGATACGCAGTATTTT.

The V call is TRBV19, the J call TRBJ1-1; 7 bases agree with TRBD1. V shed 6 bases, J shed 11 bases, and the junction held 15 bases outside the gene matches. CDR3 length: 14 residues. Germline values: CDR1 LNHDA, CDR2 SQIVND (reference sequence). Written as DNA, the CDR3 is TGTGCCAGTAGAGATCGGACAGGCAATACGAGGGCTTTCTTT. It is translated as CASRDRTGNTRAFF.

Only a few counts were recorded for this clone. V usage is TRBV5-4 and J usage is TRBJ1-3, with 7 bases fitting TRBD1. After removal of 0 bases from V and 1 base from J, the junction contained 1 base not matched to a gene. This CDR3 is built from 15 residues. Germline V gives CDR1 SGHNT, CDR2 YYREEE (reference sequence). Here the CDR3 reads CASSLAGGSGNTIYF. CDR3 in DNA: TGTGCCAGCAGCTTGGCAGGGGGTTCTGGAAACACCATATATTTT.

The chain has TRBV4-2 and TRBJ1-1; D is unresolved. Germline CDR1 LGHNA, CDR2 YNFKEQ. This CDR3 is built from 14 residues. Trimming took 2 bases from V and 6 from J, leaving 13 bases between them. The CDR3 DNA follows: TGTGCCAGCAGCCAAATAGACGGGATAGCTGAAGCTTTCTTT. Encoded protein: CASSQIDGIAEAFF.

The chain employs TRBV27 and TRBJ1-2; the match to TRBD1 covers 7 bases. There are 12 residues in the CDR3. V lost 10 bases, J lost 2 bases, and 4 bases stayed unmatched. The V gene's germline CDR1 is MNHEY and CDR2 SMNVEV (reference sequence). CDR3 in amino acids: CATKQGNYGYTF. The CDR3 nucleotides are TGTGCCACCAAACAGGGGAACTATGGCTACACCTTC.

The CDR3 sequence: CASSLVSGVGLEQYF. In DNA, the CDR3 is TGCGCCAGCAGCTTGGTATCGGGGGTCGGACTCGAGCAGTACTTC. This chain joins TRBV5-1 and TRBJ2-7; D might be TRBD2 (6 bases). Looked up from germline, CDR1 is SGHRS and CDR2 is YFSETQ. V shed 0 bases and J shed 6 bases, with 16 bases lying between them. The CDR3 length is 15 residues.

V usage is TRBV4-1 and J usage is TRBJ1-6; TRBD1 matches 7 bases. The CDR3 loop spans 14 amino acids. J lost 7 bases, V lost 4 bases, and 4 bases had no gene match. Germline V gene lookup returns CDR1 MGHRA and CDR2 YSYEKL. This CDR3 is CASSRGQKNSPLHF. For the CDR3, the DNA is TGCGCCAGCAGCCGGGGACAGAAGAATTCACCCCTCCACTTT.

V gene TRBV18 combines with J gene TRBJ1-1, with TRBD1 matching 11 bases. CDR3 size: 19 residues. J was trimmed by 0 bases and V by 3 bases; bases with no gene match: 12. Germline loops: CDR1 KGHSH, CDR2 LQKENI. The CDR3 DNA sequence: TGTGCCAGCTCACCGGCCCGGACAGGGGGCGCCGGGATGAACACTGAAGCTTTCTTT. Amino acid sequence: CASSPARTGGAGMNTEAFF. The variable domain in full, completed from reference TRBV18 and TRBJ1-1, reads NAGVMQNPRHLVRRRGQEARLRCSPMKGHSHVYWYRQLPEEGLKFMVYLQKENIIDESGMPKERFSAEFPKEGPSILRIQQVVRGDSAAYFCASSPARTGGAGMNTEAFFGQGTRLTVV.

In its sample, this clone was seen a few times. This chain connects TRBV19 to TRBJ1-1; D is uncertain. The CDR3 sequence is 15 residues long. Looked up from germline, CDR1 is LNHDA and CDR2 is SQIVND (reference sequence). V lost 3 bases and J 0 bases, leaving 11 bases between the germline ends. CDR3 DNA: TGTGCCAGTAGTATGTCCGGGAACCTGAACACTGAAGCTTTCTTT. This gives the protein CASSMSGNLNTEAFF.

The rearrangement links TRBV9 to TRBJ2-7, with no clear D. V lost 0 bases, J lost 3 bases, and 10 bases lay in between. CDR3 length equals 14 residues. Germline V CDR1 and CDR2: SGDLS, YYNGEE. CDR3 sequence: CASSVAVGIYEQYF. CDR3 coding DNA: TGTGCCAGCAGCGTAGCTGTGGGCATCTACGAGCAGTACTTC.

This clone appeared a single time. The chain recombines TRBV9 with TRBJ2-2; D remains unclear. V was trimmed by 0 bases and J by 4 bases, leaving 7 bases between them. The germline CDR1 and CDR2 sequences are SGDLS and YYNGEE. The CDR3 has 14 residues. As DNA, the CDR3 is TGTGCCAGCAGCGTAGAGACAATCACCGGGGAGCTGTTTTTT. Translation: CASSVETITGELFF.

This clone was counted a few times. The chain employs TRBV7-3 and TRBJ1-2; the D gene is possibly TRBD1 (6 bases). This CDR3 region has 15 residues. V lost 1 base, J lost 3 bases, and 12 bases lay in between. Germline V lookup: CDR1 SGHTA, CDR2 FQGTGA. CDR3 bases: TGTGCCAGCAGCTTAAACCCAGGGGACCACTATGGCTACACCTTC. Encoded protein: CASSLNPGDHYGYTF.

The gene calls are TRBV2 and TRBJ2-1, with D perhaps matching TRBD1 (6 bases). The CDR3 has 13 amino acids. V was shortened by 7 bases and J by 6 bases, with 13 bases between the two germline ends. Germline V gene sequence: CDR1 SNHLY, CDR2 FYNNEI. The CDR3 reads CASNRVSGNEQFF. CDR3 DNA sequence: TGTGCCAGCAACAGGGTGAGCGGCAATGAGCAGTTCTTC. Filled out from reference TRBV2 and TRBJ2-1, the complete variable domain reads EPEVTQTPSHQVTQMGQEVILRCVPISNHLYFYWYRQILGQKVEFLVSFYNNEISEKSEIFDDQFSVERPDGSNFTLKIRSTKLEDSAMYFCASNRVSGNEQFFGPGTRLTVL.

This clone was seen only once. The chain uses TRBV7-3 and TRBJ2-5, with 7 nucleotides matching TRBD2. The CDR3 contains 14 residues. Germline values: CDR1 SGHTA, CDR2 FQGTGA. The V gene end was trimmed by 5 bases and the J gene end by 0 bases; junction bases not matched to a gene: 3. CDR3 protein: CASSHGTNQETQYF. CDR3 sequence (DNA): TGTGCCAGCAGCCACGGGACTAACCAAGAGACCCAGTACTTC.